The entry below describes one T cell receptor beta chain. In the original processing: Quantification of nucleated cells was approximated via reference gene primer amplification. Profiled with immunoSEQ multiplex PCR; TCRdb holds only in-frame clones, not every one. D and trimming were read from the DNA, whereas the V and J calls and clone size are those reported in that table. The table lists 250,000 to 300,000 clones, roughly 90% of them singletons. Participant-reported clinical history was the basis for cohort assignment. This sample was taken from a study of blood T cell repertoires in COVID-19. With V trimmed by 3 bases and J by 3 bases, 3 bases remained unmatched. The CDR3 totals 15 residues. Germline values: CDR1 SGHTA, CDR2 FQGNSA.

The source material was PBMCs or T cells enriched from blood (not recorded which). The chain is built from TRBV7-2 and TRBJ2-2, with 8 bases aligning to TRBD2. The clonotype was recovered from a woman in her sixties or seventies who had recovered from COVID-19. DNA for the CDR3: TGTGCCAGCAGCTTGGCTAGCGGGTACACCGGGGAGCTGTTTTTT. As protein: CASSLASGYTGELFF.